One sample yielded the 17 T cell receptor beta chains listed below, sequenced in a study of T cell clonotyping in hematopoietic cell transplantation. Method: immunoSEQ multiplex PCR; TCRdb's copy keeps in-frame clones and lacks some. Counted here are about 21,000 clones, 90% occurring once; the ten biggest clones make up about 4%. Noted time point: recipient sample about 28 days before transplant, after cytoreduction. The material was peripheral blood mononuclear cells, obtained before stem cell transplant. Every receptor here comes from a man between 18 and 29 years old with biphenotypic leukemia. Some clones in this sample may be carry-over from other donors' samples.

This clone was detected only once. The chain has TRBV4-1 and TRBJ1-4; no firm D call. From germline, CDR1 is MGHRA and CDR2 YSYEKL. Trimming took off 1 base at V and 10 bases at J, with 16 bases between the two ends. This CDR3 is 15 amino acids long. In nucleotides, the CDR3 is TGCGCCAGCAGCCAAGTGAAGGGCTACGAAGGAAAACTGTTTTTT. It encodes CASSQVKGYEGKLFF.

The chain employs TRBV7-7 and TRBJ2-6; 9 bases match TRBD1. V trimming: 1 base; J trimming: 3 bases; junction bases outside the gene matches: 1. Germline values: CDR1 SSHAT, CDR2 FNYEAQ (reference sequence). There are 16 residues in the CDR3. DNA for the CDR3: TGTGCCAGCAGCTTAGGGACAGGGGTTGGGGCCAACGTCCTGACTTTC. It translates to CASSLGTGVGANVLTF.

The chain carries TRBV10-3 and TRBJ2-3; 9 nucleotides line up with TRBD2. The CDR3 is made up of 14 amino acids. Germline V CDR1 and CDR2: ENHRY, SYGVKD. With 11 bases clipped from V and 1 base from J, the junction kept 7 bases outside the gene matches. The CDR3 nucleotides read TGTGCCCTGGGTCTAGCGGGGCGCACAGATACGCAGTATTTT. Encoded protein: CALGLAGRTDTQYF.

The J gene is TRBJ1-2, the V gene TRBV6-5, with unresolved D. V was shortened by 0 bases and J by 4 bases, with 15 bases between the two germline ends. The CDR3 contains 16 residues. Germline V lookup: CDR1 MNHEY, CDR2 SVGAGI. The CDR3 protein is CASSYSIGEVGYGYTF. Written as DNA, the CDR3 is TGTGCCAGCAGTTACTCGATCGGGGAGGTGGGCTATGGCTACACCTTC.

The chain uses TRBV29-1 and TRBJ1-1; unclear D gene. Trimming removed 4 bases from V and 6 bases from J, with 15 bases in between. The length of the CDR3 is 13 residues. Germline CDR1 and CDR2: SQVTM and ANQGSEA. The DNA of the CDR3 is TGCAGCGTTGCCCGGGATCAGCATGCTGAAGCTTTCTTT. Encoded protein: CSVARDQHAEAFF.

This clone was picked up one time. This sequence joins TRBV7-3 and TRBJ2-1; TRBD2 might be the D (5 bases). With 4 bases removed from V and 8 bases from J, the gap between germline ends came to 21 bases. CDR1 and CDR2 from the germline V gene are SGHTA and FQGTGA. The CDR3 has 16 amino acids. CDR3 sequence reads: CASSSRRASTRDEQFF. The CDR3 DNA reads as TGTGCCAGCAGCTCCCGTCGAGCTAGCACCCGCGATGAGCAGTTCTTC.

This chain connects TRBV6-6 to TRBJ1-1, with D perhaps matching TRBD1 (6 bases). Per the germline V gene, CDR1 is MNHNY and CDR2 is SVGAGI (reference sequence). Trimming left V 11 bases short and J 4 bases short, with 17 bases between. CDR3 length equals 13 residues. DNA of the CDR3: TGTGCCGGGGGCGGGGGCGGCGGCACTGAAGCTTTCTTT. Translating gives CAGGGGGGTEAFF.

V and J are TRBV4-1 and TRBJ2-7; perhaps D is TRBD1 or TRBD2 (7 bases each). There are 18 residues in the CDR3. Germline CDR1 is MGHRA and CDR2 is YSYEKL. V gave up 0 bases and J gave up 5 bases, with 23 bases separating them. CDR3 sequence reads: CASSQDYRGGTTVDEQYF. CDR3 DNA sequence: TGCGCCAGCAGCCAAGACTACAGGGGAGGGACTACGGTAGACGAGCAGTACTTC.

CDR3 residues: CASSSHQGLLYEQYF. The DNA of the CDR3 is TGTGCCAGCAGTTCTCATCAGGGCCTTCTCTACGAGCAGTACTTC. The V call is TRBV27, the J call TRBJ2-7, with D possibly TRBD1 on 5 matching bases. CDR1 is MNHEY and CDR2 is SMNVEV in the germline V gene (reference sequence). This CDR3 region has 15 residues. The V and J ends lost 4 bases and 3 bases respectively, with 16 bases between them.

This clone was seen a single time. The chain recombines TRBV10-3 with TRBJ2-3; TRBD2 matches at 10 bases. The CDR3 is made up of 15 amino acids. V trimming: 3 bases; J trimming: 4 bases; junction bases outside the gene matches: 4. In germline, CDR1 is ENHRY, CDR2 SYGVKD. The CDR3 region is CAISDSSGSADTQYF. DNA of the CDR3: TGTGCCATCAGTGATTCTAGCGGGAGCGCAGATACGCAGTATTTT.

The chain employs TRBV7-9 and TRBJ1-1; D is perhaps TRBD1 (6 bases). With 1 base removed from V and 2 bases from J, the gap between germline ends came to 11 bases. From germline, CDR1 is SEHNR and CDR2 FQNEAQ (reference sequence). The CDR3 contains 15 residues. CDR3 in amino acids: CASSLVGGLNTEAFF. The CDR3, as DNA: TGTGCCAGCAGCTTAGTGGGGGGCCTTAACACTGAAGCTTTCTTT.

The rearrangement uses TRBV29-1 and TRBJ2-7, with D possibly being TRBD1 (5 bases). Per the germline V gene, CDR1 is SQVTM and CDR2 is ANQGSEA. The V gene lost 0 bases and the J gene lost 6 bases, with 15 bases spanning the gap. This CDR3 comprises 14 residues. The DNA of the CDR3 is TGCAGCGTTGAAGAAGGGGTGAAGAAGGGCGAGCAGTACTTC. It encodes CSVEEGVKKGEQYF.

The chain employs TRBV5-1 and TRBJ2-7; D is unclear. Germline CDR1 is SGHRS and CDR2 is YFSETQ. The CDR3 sequence is 14 residues long. Trimming stripped 1 base from V and 2 bases from J, with 10 bases between. CDR3 nucleotide sequence: TGCGCCAGCAGCTTGAAGGAAATCCCCTACGAGCAGTACTTC. Its protein product is CASSLKEIPYEQYF.

This clone was seen a handful of times. The chain has TRBV7-2 and TRBJ2-3; no clear D. Trimming pared 4 bases from V and 11 bases from J, leaving 13 bases between. Germline lookup yields CDR1 SGHTA and CDR2 FQGNSA. The CDR3 contains 12 residues. The chain's CDR3 is CASSSSLTVQYF. The CDR3 coding sequence is TGTGCCAGCAGCTCCTCCCTGACCGTGCAGTATTTT. The variable domain in full, completed from reference TRBV7-2 and TRBJ2-3, reads GAGVSQSPSNKVTEKGKDVELRCDPISGHTALYWYRQSLGQGLEFLIYFQGNSAPDKSGLPSDRFSAERTGGSVSTLTIQRTQQEDSAVYLCASSSSLTVQYFGPGTRLTVL.

This clone was seen a few times. The J gene is TRBJ1-2, the V gene TRBV5-1; a possible D gene is TRBD1 (6 bases). Trimming shortened V by 4 bases and J by 14 bases, and 27 bases separated the two germline ends. This CDR3 comprises 15 residues. Germline V CDR1 and CDR2: SGHRS, YFSETQ. CDR3 loop: CASSEVGGTPSSGTF. CDR3 sequence (DNA): TGCGCCAGCAGCGAGGTAGGCGGGACACCGTCCTCCGGGACCTTC.

The chain is built from TRBV9 and TRBJ2-7, with unresolved D. V shed 3 bases and J shed 3 bases, with 1 base lying between them. The CDR3 runs to 10 residues. CDR1 SGDLS and CDR2 YYNGEE come from the germline V gene. The CDR3 spells CASSGYEQYF. For the CDR3, the DNA is TGTGCCAGCAGCGGCTACGAGCAGTACTTC.

J is TRBJ1-1 and V is TRBV11-1, with D possibly being TRBD1 (5 bases). The germline V gene encodes CDR1 SGHAT and CDR2 FQDESV (reference sequence). The CDR3 extends over 15 amino acids. V lost 1 base, J lost 3 bases, and 12 bases lay in between. This CDR3 is CASSLDGDSYTEAFF. Written as DNA, the CDR3 is TGTGCCAGCAGCTTAGATGGTGACAGTTACACTGAAGCTTTCTTT.